The 8 T cell receptor beta chains below come from one sample, sequenced in a study of T cell repertoires in cytomegalovirus infection. For these receptors, no antigen is known. TCRdb recomputed calls from the reads with MiXCR, one row per CDR3 protein. The sample has some 920,000 distinct CDR3 sequences, approximately 32% seen once. Sequenced material: cultured CD8+ T cells from PBMCs, taken from culture after CMV antigen stimulation. These receptors all come from a human donor in good health (CMV status not recorded). Some clones in this sample may be carry-over from other donors' samples.

This clonotype has more than one count but fewer than ten. The chain employs TRBV6-6 and TRBJ2-1; perhaps TRBD2 as D (5 bases). Germline loops: CDR1 MNHNY, CDR2 SVGAGI (reference sequence). The V end was cut by 7 bases, the J end by 4 bases, with 14 bases between. The CDR3 totals 14 residues. DNA of the CDR3: TGTGCCAGCATCCCGGCTAGCCAATACAATGAGCAGTTCTTC. It is translated as CASIPASQYNEQFF.

In this sample, this clonotype turned up many times. This chain uses TRBV7-2 with TRBJ1-1, with 9 bases matching TRBD1. There are 19 residues in the CDR3. Per germline, CDR1 SGHTA and CDR2 FQGNSA. After removal of 5 bases from V and 3 bases from J, the junction contained 19 bases not matched to a gene. As DNA, the CDR3 is TGTGCCAGCAGCACCCCACCCGCCGGGACAGGGAATAGGGACACTGAAGCTTTCTTT. This codes for CASSTPPAGTGNRDTEAFF.

This clonotype was seen more than once but under ten times. CDR3 DNA sequence: TGCGCCAGCAGTCAAAGTATCGGAGTCGACAGGAGTTTCTACGAGCAGTACGTC. It translates to CASSQSIGVDRSFYEQYV. This chain joins TRBV23-1 and TRBJ2-7; the D gene is possibly TRBD1 (6 bases). Being an ORF, TRBV23-1 has a function that is uncertain. V was shortened by 2 bases and J by 3 bases, with 23 bases between the two germline ends. The CDR3 is 18 amino acids.

The chain has TRBV24-1 and TRBJ2-2; possible D gene TRBD2, 5 bases. The CDR3 has 14 residues. Germline-derived CDR1 and CDR2 are KGHDR and SFDVKD. V lost 3 bases and J lost 4, with 8 bases in between. CDR3 sequence (DNA): TGTGCCACCAGTGATAGGGAGAGCACCGGGGAGCTGTTTTTT. Its translation is CATSDRESTGELFF.

Only one count was recorded for this clonotype. The chain joins TRBV19 to TRBJ1-2; TRBD1 matches at 10 bases. With V trimmed by 5 bases and J by 3 bases, 3 bases remained unmatched. The CDR3 has 14 residues. Germline CDR1 is LNHDA and CDR2 is SQIVND (reference sequence). CDR3 coding DNA: TGTGCCAGTAGTGACGGGACAGGGGACTATGGCTACACCTTC. Translation: CASSDGTGDYGYTF.

The chain recombines TRBV7-9 with TRBJ1-1, with 8 nucleotides matching TRBD1. This CDR3 is 12 amino acids long. V gave up 10 bases and J gave up 5 bases; unmatched junction bases: 6. Germline CDR1 and CDR2: SEHNR and FQNEAQ (reference sequence). This CDR3 is CAIQGAGTEAFF. The CDR3 bases are TGTGCCATCCAGGGGGCCGGAACTGAAGCTTTCTTT.

This clonotype was detected only a few times. The chain's CDR3 is CASSSSGLAGGFEQFF. The CDR3 DNA reads as TGTGCCAGCAGCTCCTCTGGACTAGCGGGGGGCTTTGAGCAGTTCTTC. The rearrangement joins TRBV7-6 to TRBJ2-1, with TRBD2 matching 14 bases. V lost 4 bases to trimming and J lost 9 bases; unmatched junction nucleotides: 8. The germline gives CDR1 SGHVS, CDR2 FNYEAQ. The CDR3 spans 16 residues.

This clonotype was detected only a few times. The genes are TRBV29-1 and TRBJ1-1; 12 nucleotides agree with TRBD1. This CDR3 is built from 15 residues. J gave up 0 bases and V 4 bases, and 3 bases lay outside the gene matches. Germline V gene data show CDR1 as SQVTM and CDR2 as ANQGSEA. The CDR3 reads CSVGGQGALNTEAFF. The CDR3 DNA follows: TGCAGCGTTGGGGGACAGGGGGCTTTGAACACTGAAGCTTTCTTT.